The next 12 T cell receptor beta chains were all read from a single sample in a study of blood T cell repertoires in COVID-19. The protocol was immunoSEQ multiplex PCR, while the TCRdb copy is restricted to in-frame clones and leaves out a portion. Here the sample spans some 150,000 clones, about 90% being singletons. Material for sequencing was peripheral blood. The receptors were sampled from a woman aged 55-75 years with active or convalescent COVID-19.

The chain recombines TRBV7-2 with TRBJ2-2, with a tentative D call TRBD2 (5 bases). The CDR3 totals 19 residues. Germline V gene data show CDR1 as SGHTA and CDR2 as FQGNSA. V was pared by 6 bases and J by 3 bases, with 26 bases between. CDR3 coding DNA: TGTGCCAGCAGGAAAGCCATCTATGAGTCTCGGGGATACACCGGGGAGCTGTTTTTT. Protein sequence: CASRKAIYESRGYTGELFF.

The V gene is TRBV19, the J gene TRBJ1-2, with D tentatively TRBD1 (5 bases). Looked up from germline, CDR1 is LNHDA and CDR2 is SQIVND (reference sequence). The V end was cut by 5 bases, the J end by 4 bases, with 8 bases between. This CDR3 spans 12 amino acids. In DNA form, the CDR3 reads TGTGCCAGTAGTCCTCAGGGCTATGGCTACACCTTC. This sequence encodes CASSPQGYGYTF.

The V and J genes are TRBV9 and TRBJ2-5; D perhaps matches TRBD2 (6 bases). Germline CDR1 and CDR2: SGDLS and YYNGEE. V lost 3 bases and J lost 2, with 8 bases in between. The CDR3 totals 13 residues. CDR3 bases: TGTGCCAGCAGCGGTCGGGGGCAAGAGACCCAGTACTTC. Translated: CASSGRGQETQYF. The variable domain in full, completed from reference TRBV9 and TRBJ2-5, reads DSGVTQTPKHLITATGQRVTLRCSPRSGDLSVYWYQQSLDQGLQFLIQYYNGEERAKGNILERFSAQQFPDLHSELNLSSLELGDSALYFCASSGRGQETQYFGPGTRLLVL.

This chain connects TRBV29-1 to TRBJ1-1; D gene uncertain. The CDR3 loop spans 13 amino acids. Between the trimmed V and J ends, which lost 4 bases and 2 bases, there was a span of 11 bases. From germline, CDR1 is SQVTM and CDR2 ANQGSEA. The CDR3 sequence is CSVGVHENTEAFF. The CDR3 nucleotides read TGCAGCGTTGGTGTACACGAAAACACTGAAGCTTTCTTT. The variable domain in full, completed from reference TRBV29-1 and TRBJ1-1, reads SAVISQKPSRDICQRGTSLTIQCQVDSQVTMMFWYRQQPGQSLTLIATANQGSEATYESGFVIDKFPISRPNLTFSTLTVSNMSPEDSSIYLCSVGVHENTEAFFGQGTRLTVV.

The chain's CDR3 is CASSHAGTRHTDTQYF. CDR3 DNA sequence: TGCGCCAGCAGCCATGCCGGGACTAGACACACAGATACGCAGTATTTT. The chain uses TRBV4-1 and TRBJ2-3, with TRBD2 identical over 8 bases. The CDR3 is 16 amino acids. CDR1 is MGHRA and CDR2 is YSYEKL in the germline V gene. V gave up 3 bases and J gave up 2 bases; unmatched junction bases: 7.

The DNA of the CDR3 is TGCGCCAGCAGCTTGGACGGCGGGACCGGGGAGCTGTTTTTT. It encodes CASSLDGGTGELFF. The chain is built from TRBV5-1 and TRBJ2-2; maybe TRBD2 (5 bases). The CDR3 totals 14 residues. Trimming removed 0 bases at V and 5 bases at J, with 8 bases between. CDR1 and CDR2 from the germline V gene are SGHRS and YFSETQ.

The CDR3 loop reads CASSFGYRMNYEQYF. The CDR3 bases are TGTGCCAGCAGCTTCGGGTACAGGATGAACTACGAGCAGTACTTC. The rearrangement uses TRBV11-2 and TRBJ2-7, with a possible D match to TRBD1 (5 bases). This CDR3 has 15 residues. Looked up from germline, CDR1 is SGHAT and CDR2 is FQNNGV. The V gene lost 3 bases and the J gene lost 3 bases, with 15 bases spanning the gap. Full variable domain (remainder filled in from reference TRBV11-2 and TRBJ2-7): EAGVAQSPRYKIIEKRQSVAFWCNPISGHATLYWYQQILGQGPKLLIQFQNNGVVDDSQLPKDRFSAERLKGVDSTLKIQPAKLEDSAVYLCASSFGYRMNYEQYFGPGTRLTVT.

The V and J genes are TRBV7-9 and TRBJ2-3, with TRBD2 matching over 7 bases. Trimming took 5 bases from V and 2 from J; bases not matched to a gene: 4. The CDR3 is 14 amino acids. Per germline, CDR1 SEHNR and CDR2 FQNEAQ (reference sequence). CDR3 residues: CASSRAGFTDTQYF. The CDR3, as DNA: TGTGCCAGCAGCCGAGCGGGGTTCACAGATACGCAGTATTTT.

V gene TRBV10-3 combines with J gene TRBJ2-5; 11 nucleotides align to TRBD2. Germline CDR1 and CDR2: ENHRY and SYGVKD. The ends lost 3 bases at V and 3 bases at J; junction bases unmatched: 0. CDR3 length: 14 residues. The CDR3 reads CAISELAGEETQYF. The CDR3 DNA is TGTGCCATCAGTGAACTAGCGGGGGAAGAGACCCAGTACTTC.

The gene calls are TRBV5-5 and TRBJ1-4; TRBD1 agrees at 8 bases. J gave up 8 bases and V 4 bases, and 10 bases lay outside the gene matches. From germline, CDR1 is SGHKS and CDR2 YYEKEE (reference sequence). This CDR3 has 15 amino acids. CDR3 DNA sequence: TGTGCCAGCAGCCTTCCAGGGGGCCAGGGGGAAAAACTGTTTTTT. It yields the protein CASSLPGGQGEKLFF.

This sequence joins TRBV2 and TRBJ1-6; 7 nucleotides line up with TRBD1. This CDR3 has 15 amino acids. V lost 4 bases to trimming and J lost 1 base; unmatched junction nucleotides: 1. CDR1 and CDR2 from the germline V gene are SNHLY and FYNNEI. The CDR3 DNA sequence: TGTGCCAGCAGTGCACAGGGGTCCTATAATTCACCCCTCCACTTT. The encoded protein is CASSAQGSYNSPLHF. Complete variable domain (other parts from reference TRBV2 and TRBJ1-6): EPEVTQTPSHQVTQMGQEVILRCVPISNHLYFYWYRQILGQKVEFLVSFYNNEISEKSEIFDDQFSVERPDGSNFTLKIRSTKLEDSAMYFCASSAQGSYNSPLHFGNGTRLTVT.

Notes on this clone: This CDR3 is also generated by other DNA sequences in the sample. CDR3 DNA: TGTGCCAGCAGCTTACAGGGTAATGGCTACACCTTC. Translation: CASSLQGNGYTF. The chain has TRBV7-2 and TRBJ1-2; tentative D call: TRBD1 (5 bases). Germline V gene sequence: CDR1 SGHTA, CDR2 FQGNSA. The V end lost 2 bases, the J end lost 6 bases, and 7 bases lay between the germline ends. The CDR3 consists of 12 residues.